The T cell receptor beta chain described here comes from a study of blood T cell repertoires in COVID-19. On the study more broadly: The study drew acute and convalescent COVID-19 samples from the United States, Italy and Spain. The analysed material was cDNA or gDNA that came from T cells, B-cell-depleted T cells, or PBMCs.

Germline trimming cut 4 bases from V and 1 base from J; bases unmatched to any gene: 0. CDR1 and CDR2 from the germline V gene are LNHDA and SQIVND (reference sequence). This CDR3 is 14 amino acids long. This clone has just a few counts. Authors' data handling: Reference gene primer amplification gave nucleated cell count estimates. The method was immunoSEQ multiplex PCR; TCRdb's version includes in-frame clones alone and lacks a portion of them. V, J and clone size derive from that table, while D and trimming were established from the DNA sequence. The sample contains about 100,000 clones, about 91% of which appear only once.

The origin of this receptor is a man aged 18 to 30 with acute or convalescent COVID-19. V is TRBV19 and J is TRBJ1-1; 10 positions match TRBD1. Sequencing was carried out using peripheral blood. This CDR3 reads CASSRTGGNTEAFF. DNA of the CDR3: TGTGCCAGTAGTAGGACAGGGGGGAACACTGAAGCTTTCTTT.